The 9 T cell receptor beta chains below come from one sample, sequenced in a study of cytomegalovirus exposure and HLA in healthy donors. Amplification used 60 Vbeta primers and 13 Jbeta primers. TCRdb's copy holds only in-frame clones and misses some; the assay was immunoSEQ multiplex PCR. The profile shows about 110,000 clones, approximately 83% of them singletons. Specimen: PBMCs. These receptors were obtained from a woman under 30 in good health and CMV-seronegative.

This chain joins TRBV7-2 and TRBJ1-1; D might be TRBD1 (5 bases). V was clipped by 5 bases and J by 5 bases, with 12 bases between them. The CDR3 consists of 13 residues. The germline V gene encodes CDR1 SGHTA and CDR2 FQGNSA. The CDR3 spells CASSLLYRTEAFF. The DNA for the CDR3 is TGTGCCAGCAGCCTCCTTTACAGGACTGAAGCTTTCTTT.

This clone was picked up a small number of times. The gene calls are TRBV19 and TRBJ1-4, with 9 bases matching TRBD1. After removal of 3 bases from V and 6 bases from J, the junction contained 2 bases not matched to a gene. The CDR3 contains 14 residues. CDR1 is LNHDA and CDR2 is SQIVND in the germline V gene (reference sequence). CDR3 sequence (DNA): TGTGCCAGTAGTATCCGACAGGGGGATGAAAAACTGTTTTTT. Protein: CASSIRQGDEKLFF.

The genes are TRBV4-2 and TRBJ1-5; D might be TRBD1 (6 bases). This CDR3 is 17 amino acids long. V lost 0 bases, J lost 0 bases, and 12 bases lay in between. Looked up from germline, CDR1 is LGHNA and CDR2 is YNFKEQ. The CDR3 DNA reads TGTGCCAGCAGCCAAGAAATAGGGGGTAGTAGCAATCAGCCCCAGCATTTT. Its protein product is CASSQEIGGSSNQPQHF.

The genes are TRBV28 and TRBJ1-5; no definite D call. V was cut by 2 bases and J by 5 bases, with 4 bases left in between. The CDR3 spans 12 residues. The germline gives CDR1 MDHEN, CDR2 SYDVKM. CDR3 DNA sequence: TGTGCCAGCAGTTTAGGCTATCAGCCCCAGCATTTT. Translation gives CASSLGYQPQHF.

The V call is TRBV18, the J call TRBJ2-5, with D possibly TRBD2 on 5 matching bases. Germline assignment: CDR1 KGHSH and CDR2 LQKENI. This CDR3 spans 14 amino acids. V was clipped by 1 base and J by 5 bases, with 11 bases between them. In DNA form, the CDR3 reads TGTGCCAGCTCACCACGCAGGTCGGGGGAGACCCAGTACTTC. Protein sequence: CASSPRRSGETQYF.

This sequence joins TRBV6-5 and TRBJ2-5; 9 bases match TRBD1. The germline gives CDR1 MNHEY, CDR2 SVGAGI. The CDR3 is 15 residues long. Trimming removed 2 bases from V and 4 bases from J; junction bases left unmatched: 5. The CDR3 DNA reads as TGTGCCAGCAGTTACCGGACAGGGGTGGGAGAGACCCAGTACTTC. Translating it yields CASSYRTGVGETQYF.

V and J are TRBV30 and TRBJ1-2, with 7 bases fitting TRBD1. With V trimmed by 8 bases and J by 4 bases, 10 bases remained unmatched. From germline, CDR1 is GTSNPN and CDR2 SVGIG (reference sequence). This CDR3 region has 13 residues. The DNA of the CDR3 is TGTGCCGGGCGGGGACAGACGATCTATGGCTACACCTTC. Its translation: CAGRGQTIYGYTF.

The J gene is TRBJ2-1, the V gene TRBV9, with D possibly being TRBD1 (6 bases). This CDR3 is built from 16 residues. The V and J ends lost 0 bases and 0 bases respectively, with 10 bases between them. From germline, CDR1 is SGDLS and CDR2 YYNGEE. CDR3 residues: CASSVAGQSSYNEQFF. For the CDR3, the DNA is TGTGCCAGCAGCGTAGCTGGACAGAGCTCCTACAATGAGCAGTTCTTC. Supplemented by reference TRBV9 and TRBJ2-1, the full variable domain reads DSGVTQTPKHLITATGQRVTLRCSPRSGDLSVYWYQQSLDQGLQFLIQYYNGEERAKGNILERFSAQQFPDLHSELNLSSLELGDSALYFCASSVAGQSSYNEQFFGPGTRLTVL.

This chain uses TRBV2 with TRBJ2-3, with 9 nucleotides matching TRBD2. Germline lookup yields CDR1 SNHLY and CDR2 FYNNEI. The CDR3 sequence is 15 residues long. V dropped 3 bases and J dropped 4; count of bases not matched to a gene: 5. CDR3 loop: CASSDAGGPPDTQYF. CDR3 coding DNA: TGTGCCAGCAGTGATGCGGGAGGGCCCCCAGATACGCAGTATTTT.